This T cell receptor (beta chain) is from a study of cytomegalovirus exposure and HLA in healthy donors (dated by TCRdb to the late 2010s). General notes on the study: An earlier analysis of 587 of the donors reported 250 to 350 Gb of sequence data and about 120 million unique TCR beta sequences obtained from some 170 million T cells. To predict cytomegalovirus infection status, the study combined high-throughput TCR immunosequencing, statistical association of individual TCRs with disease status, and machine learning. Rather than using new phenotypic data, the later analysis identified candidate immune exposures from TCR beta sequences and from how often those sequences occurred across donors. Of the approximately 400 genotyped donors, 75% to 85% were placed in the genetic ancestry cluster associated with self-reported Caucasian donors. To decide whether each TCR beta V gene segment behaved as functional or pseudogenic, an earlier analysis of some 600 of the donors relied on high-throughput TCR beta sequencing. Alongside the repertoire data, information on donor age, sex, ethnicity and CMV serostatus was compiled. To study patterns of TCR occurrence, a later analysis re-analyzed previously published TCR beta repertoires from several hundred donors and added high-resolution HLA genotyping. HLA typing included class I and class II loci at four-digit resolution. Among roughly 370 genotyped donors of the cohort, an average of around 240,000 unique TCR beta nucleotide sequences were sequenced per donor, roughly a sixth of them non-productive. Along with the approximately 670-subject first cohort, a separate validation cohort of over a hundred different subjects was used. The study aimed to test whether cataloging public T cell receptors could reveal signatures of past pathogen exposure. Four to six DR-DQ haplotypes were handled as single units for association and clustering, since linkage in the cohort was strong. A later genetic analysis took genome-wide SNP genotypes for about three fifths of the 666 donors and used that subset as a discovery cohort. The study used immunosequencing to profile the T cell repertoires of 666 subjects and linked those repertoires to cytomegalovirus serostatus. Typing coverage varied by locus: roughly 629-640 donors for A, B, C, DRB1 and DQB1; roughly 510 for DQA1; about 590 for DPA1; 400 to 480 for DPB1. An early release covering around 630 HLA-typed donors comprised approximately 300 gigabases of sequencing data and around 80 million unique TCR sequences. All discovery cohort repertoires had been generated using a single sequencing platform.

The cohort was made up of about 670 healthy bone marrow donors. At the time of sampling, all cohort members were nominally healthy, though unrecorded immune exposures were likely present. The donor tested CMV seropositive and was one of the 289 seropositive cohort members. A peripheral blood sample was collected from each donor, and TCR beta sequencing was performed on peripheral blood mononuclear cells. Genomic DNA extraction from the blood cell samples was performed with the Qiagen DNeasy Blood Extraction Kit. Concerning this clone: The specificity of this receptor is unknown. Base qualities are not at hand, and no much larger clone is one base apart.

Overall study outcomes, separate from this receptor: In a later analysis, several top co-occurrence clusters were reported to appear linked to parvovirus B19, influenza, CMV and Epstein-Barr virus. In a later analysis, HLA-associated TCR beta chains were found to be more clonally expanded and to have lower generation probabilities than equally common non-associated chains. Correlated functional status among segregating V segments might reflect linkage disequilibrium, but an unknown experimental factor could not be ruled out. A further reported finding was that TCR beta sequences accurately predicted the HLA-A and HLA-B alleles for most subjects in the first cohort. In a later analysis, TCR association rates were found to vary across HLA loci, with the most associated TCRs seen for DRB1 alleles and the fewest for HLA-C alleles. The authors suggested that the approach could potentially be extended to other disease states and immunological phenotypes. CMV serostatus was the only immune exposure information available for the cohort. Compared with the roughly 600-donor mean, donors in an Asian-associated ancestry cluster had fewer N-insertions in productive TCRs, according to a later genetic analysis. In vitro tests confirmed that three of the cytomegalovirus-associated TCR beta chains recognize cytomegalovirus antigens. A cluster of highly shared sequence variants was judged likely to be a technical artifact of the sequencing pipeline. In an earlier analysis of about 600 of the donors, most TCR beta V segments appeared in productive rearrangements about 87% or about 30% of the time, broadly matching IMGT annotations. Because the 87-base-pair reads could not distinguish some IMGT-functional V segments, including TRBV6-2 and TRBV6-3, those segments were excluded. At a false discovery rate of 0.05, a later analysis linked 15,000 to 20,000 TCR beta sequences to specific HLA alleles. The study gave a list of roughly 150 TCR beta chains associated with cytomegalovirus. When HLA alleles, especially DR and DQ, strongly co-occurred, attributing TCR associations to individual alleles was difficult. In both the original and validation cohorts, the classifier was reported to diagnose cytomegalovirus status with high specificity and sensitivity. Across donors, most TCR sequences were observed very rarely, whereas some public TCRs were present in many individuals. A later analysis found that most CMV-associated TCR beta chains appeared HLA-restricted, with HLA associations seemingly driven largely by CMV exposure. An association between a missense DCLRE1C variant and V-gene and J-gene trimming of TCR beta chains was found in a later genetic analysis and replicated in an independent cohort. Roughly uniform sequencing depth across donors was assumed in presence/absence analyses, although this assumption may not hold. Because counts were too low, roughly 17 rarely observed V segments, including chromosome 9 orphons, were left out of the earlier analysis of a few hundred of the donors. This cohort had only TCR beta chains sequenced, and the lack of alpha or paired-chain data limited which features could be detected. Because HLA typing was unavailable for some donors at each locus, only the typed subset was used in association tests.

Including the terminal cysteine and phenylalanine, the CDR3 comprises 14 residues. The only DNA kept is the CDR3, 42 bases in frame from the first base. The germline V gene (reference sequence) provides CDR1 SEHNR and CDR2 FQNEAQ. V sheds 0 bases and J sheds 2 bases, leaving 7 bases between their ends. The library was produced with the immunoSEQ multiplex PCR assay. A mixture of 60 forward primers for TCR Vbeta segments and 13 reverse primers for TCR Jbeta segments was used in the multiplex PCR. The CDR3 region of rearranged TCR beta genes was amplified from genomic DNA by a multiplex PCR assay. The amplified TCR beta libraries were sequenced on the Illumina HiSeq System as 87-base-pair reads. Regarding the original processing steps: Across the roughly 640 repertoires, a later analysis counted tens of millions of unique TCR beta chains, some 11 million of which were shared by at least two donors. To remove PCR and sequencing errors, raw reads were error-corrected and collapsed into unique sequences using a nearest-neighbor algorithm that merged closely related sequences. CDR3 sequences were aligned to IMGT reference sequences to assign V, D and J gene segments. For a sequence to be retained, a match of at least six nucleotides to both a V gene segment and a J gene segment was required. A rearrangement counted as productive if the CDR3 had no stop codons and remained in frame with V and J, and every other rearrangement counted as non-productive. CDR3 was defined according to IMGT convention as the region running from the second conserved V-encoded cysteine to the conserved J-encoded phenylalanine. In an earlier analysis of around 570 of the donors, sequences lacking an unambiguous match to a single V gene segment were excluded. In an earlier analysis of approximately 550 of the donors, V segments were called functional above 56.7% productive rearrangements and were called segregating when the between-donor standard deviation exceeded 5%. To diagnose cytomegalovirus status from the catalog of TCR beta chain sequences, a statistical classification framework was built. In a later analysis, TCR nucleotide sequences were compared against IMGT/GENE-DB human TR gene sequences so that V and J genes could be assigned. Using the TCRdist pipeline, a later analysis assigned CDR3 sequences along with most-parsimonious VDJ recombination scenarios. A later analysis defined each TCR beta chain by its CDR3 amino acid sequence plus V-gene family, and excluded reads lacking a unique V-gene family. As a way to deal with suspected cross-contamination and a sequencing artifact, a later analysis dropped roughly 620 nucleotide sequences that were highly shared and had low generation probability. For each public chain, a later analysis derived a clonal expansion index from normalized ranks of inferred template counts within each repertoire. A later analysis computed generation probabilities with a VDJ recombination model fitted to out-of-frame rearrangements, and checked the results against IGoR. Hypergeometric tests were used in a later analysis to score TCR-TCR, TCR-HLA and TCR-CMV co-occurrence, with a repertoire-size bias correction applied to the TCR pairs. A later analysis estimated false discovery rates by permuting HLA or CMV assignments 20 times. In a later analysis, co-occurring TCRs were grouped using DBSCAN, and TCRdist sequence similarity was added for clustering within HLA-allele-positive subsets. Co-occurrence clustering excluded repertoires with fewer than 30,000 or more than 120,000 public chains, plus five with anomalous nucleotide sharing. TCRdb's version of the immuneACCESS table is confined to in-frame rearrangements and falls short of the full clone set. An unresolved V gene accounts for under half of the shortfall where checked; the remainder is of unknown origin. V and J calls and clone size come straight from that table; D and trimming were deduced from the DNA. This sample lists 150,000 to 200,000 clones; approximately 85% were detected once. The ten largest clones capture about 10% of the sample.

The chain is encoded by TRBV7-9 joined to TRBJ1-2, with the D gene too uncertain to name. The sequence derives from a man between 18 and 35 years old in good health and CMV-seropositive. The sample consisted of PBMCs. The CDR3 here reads CASSLAASNYGYTF. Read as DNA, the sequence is TGTGCCAGCAGCTTAGCGGCCTCGAACTATGGCTACACCTTC. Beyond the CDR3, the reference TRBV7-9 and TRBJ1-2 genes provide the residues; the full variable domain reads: DTGVSQNPRHKITKRGQNVTFRCDPISEHNRLYWYRQTLGQGPEFLTYFQNEAQLEKSRLLSDRFSAERPKGSFSTLEIQRTEQGDSAMYLCASSLAASNYGYTFGSGTRLTVV.